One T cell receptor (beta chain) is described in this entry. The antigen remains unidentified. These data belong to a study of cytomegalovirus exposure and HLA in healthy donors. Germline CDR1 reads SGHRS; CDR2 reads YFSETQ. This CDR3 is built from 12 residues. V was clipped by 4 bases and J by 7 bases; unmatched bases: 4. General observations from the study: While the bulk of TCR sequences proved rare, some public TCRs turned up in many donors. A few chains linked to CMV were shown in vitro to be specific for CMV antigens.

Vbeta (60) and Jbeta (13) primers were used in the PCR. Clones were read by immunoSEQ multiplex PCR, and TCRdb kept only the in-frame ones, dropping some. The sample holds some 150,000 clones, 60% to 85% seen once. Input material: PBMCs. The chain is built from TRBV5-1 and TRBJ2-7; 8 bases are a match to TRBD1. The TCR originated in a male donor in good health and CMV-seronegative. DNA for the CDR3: TGCGCCAGCAGCGGACAGGGCCGGGAGCAGTACTTC. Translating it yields CASSGQGREQYF.